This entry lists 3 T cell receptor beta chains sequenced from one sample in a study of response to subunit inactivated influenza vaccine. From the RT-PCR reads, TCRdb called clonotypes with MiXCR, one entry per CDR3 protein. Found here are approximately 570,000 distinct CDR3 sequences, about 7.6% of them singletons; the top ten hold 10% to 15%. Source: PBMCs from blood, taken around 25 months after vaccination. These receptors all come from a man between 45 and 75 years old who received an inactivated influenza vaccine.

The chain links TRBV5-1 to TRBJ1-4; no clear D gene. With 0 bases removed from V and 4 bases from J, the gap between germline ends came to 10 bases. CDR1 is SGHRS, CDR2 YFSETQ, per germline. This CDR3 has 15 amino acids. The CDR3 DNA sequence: TGCGCCAGCAGCTTGGGCCTAAGACTTAATGAAAAACTGTTTTTT. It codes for CASSLGLRLNEKLFF.

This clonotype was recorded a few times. The CDR3 sequence: CASSLGGQGLGNEQFF. The CDR3 DNA reads TGTGCCAGCAGCTTAGGCGGGCAGGGGTTGGGGAATGAGCAGTTCTTC. The gene calls are TRBV7-8 and TRBJ2-1; D might be TRBD1 (6 bases). The germline gives CDR1 SGHVS, CDR2 FQNEAQ. This CDR3 spans 16 amino acids. Trimming left V 1 base short and J 7 bases short, with 17 bases between.

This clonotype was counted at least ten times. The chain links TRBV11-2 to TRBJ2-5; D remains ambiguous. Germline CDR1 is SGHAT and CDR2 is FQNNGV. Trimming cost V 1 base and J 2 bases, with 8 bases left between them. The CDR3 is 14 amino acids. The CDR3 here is CASSLGWGQETQYF. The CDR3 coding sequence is TGTGCCAGCAGCTTAGGCTGGGGTCAAGAGACCCAGTACTTC.